This TCR beta chain was observed in a study of identifying expanded T cells in peripheral blood. Study-level results: Technical replicates showed roughly 1.2 changed clones; about two weeks about 16.4; four weeks 19. Variance in clone template counts between two-week samples significantly increased with total template count across all healthy donors.

Remarks on this clone: Its antigen is unknown.

Here immunoSEQ multiplex PCR was the method, and the copy in TCRdb shows in-frame clones only, minus some. The data hold approximately 58,000 clones, with around 86% observed a single time. No infections or other immune events were documented during collection. This receptor was obtained from a person aged 18 to 70 in good health. The sequencing input was blood.

CDR3 DNA sequence: TGTGCCAGCAGCTTAGCAGGATTTAATGAAAAACTGTTTTTT. Protein product: CASSLAGFNEKLFF. This chain links TRBV11-2 with TRBJ1-4; D uncertain. V was shortened by 1 base and J by 4 bases, with 7 bases between the two germline ends. This CDR3 spans 14 amino acids. In germline, CDR1 is SGHAT, CDR2 FQNNGV.